This T cell receptor (beta chain) originates from a study of T cell responses to AZD1222 COVID-19 vaccine. Clones were read by immunoSEQ multiplex PCR, and TCRdb kept only the in-frame ones, dropping some. Among roughly 120,000 clones listed, roughly 93% were seen once. Per germline, CDR1 SEHNR and CDR2 FQNEAQ (reference sequence). The V end was cut by 3 bases, the J end by 6 bases, with 9 bases between. The CDR3 has 14 residues. This TCR derives from an adult in good health. The sample in question was peripheral blood, obtained on day 0 of AZD1222 vaccination. This sequence joins TRBV7-9 and TRBJ1-6; D is perhaps TRBD1 (5 bases). The CDR3 region is CASSLRTPNSPLHF. The CDR3 region has the DNA TGTGCCAGCAGCTTGCGGACACCTAATTCACCCCTCCACTTT.